The 21 T cell receptor beta chains below were found in one sample sequenced in a study of blood T cell repertoires in COVID-19. TCRdb's table, derived via immunoSEQ multiplex PCR, lists solely in-frame clones and lacks some. Of 200,000 to 300,000 clones listed, 70% to 90% are singletons. The sample was peripheral blood. These TCRs come from a woman between 45 and 60 years old with acute or convalescent COVID-19.

This rearrangement joins TRBV7-2 to TRBJ2-7, with TRBD2 matching over 11 bases. This CDR3 has 16 amino acids. The V gene end was trimmed by 4 bases and the J gene end by 5 bases; junction bases not matched to a gene: 10. Looked up from germline, CDR1 is SGHTA and CDR2 is FQGNSA. In DNA form, the CDR3 reads TGTGCCAGCAGCTCCTCACCCCTAGCGGGAGGCAACGAGCAGTACTTC. Its translation is CASSSSPLAGGNEQYF. Using reference TRBV7-2 and TRBJ2-7 for the parts outside the CDR3, the full variable domain is GAGVSQSPSNKVTEKGKDVELRCDPISGHTALYWYRQSLGQGLEFLIYFQGNSAPDKSGLPSDRFSAERTGGSVSTLTIQRTQQEDSAVYLCASSSSPLAGGNEQYFGPGTRLTVT.

The genes are TRBV5-1 and TRBJ2-7; 8 bases match TRBD1. The V segment lost 7 bases and the J segment 8 bases; nucleotides outside the gene matches: 14. The germline CDR1 and CDR2 sequences are SGHRS and YFSETQ. CDR3 length: 14 amino acids. As DNA, the CDR3 is TGCGCCAGCGAAAAAGGACAGGGCAAGGTTCAGCAGTACTTC. Encoded protein: CASEKGQGKVQQYF.

This chain joins TRBV6-5 and TRBJ1-2; D might be TRBD1 (6 bases). Germline assignment: CDR1 MNHEY and CDR2 SVGAGI. This CDR3 region has 15 residues. Trimming stripped 1 base from V and 4 bases from J, with 13 bases between. DNA of the CDR3: TGTGCCAGCAGTTACTACAGGGACGCCATCTATGGCTACACCTTC. Translated: CASSYYRDAIYGYTF.

The genes are TRBV29-1 and TRBJ1-1; the D is unclear. CDR3 size: 12 residues. Germline V CDR1 and CDR2: SQVTM, ANQGSEA. The V end lost 4 bases, the J end lost 1 base, and 7 bases lay between the germline ends. The CDR3 DNA sequence: TGCAGCGTTGCACAGAGGAACACTGAAGCTTTCTTT. It specifies CSVAQRNTEAFF.

The chain's CDR3 is CASSARTVIDNEQFF. The CDR3 coding sequence is TGTGCCAGCAGCGCCCGGACAGTAATTGACAATGAGCAGTTCTTC. The chain carries TRBV11-1 and TRBJ2-1; D may be TRBD1 (6 bases). The germline CDR1 and CDR2 sequences are SGHAT and FQDESV (reference sequence). This CDR3 contains 15 residues. V was shortened by 5 bases and J by 5 bases, with 16 bases between the two germline ends.

V gene TRBV6-1 combines with J gene TRBJ1-4; tentatively, D is TRBD1 (5 bases). Germline assignment: CDR1 MNHNS and CDR2 SASEGT. Trimming took off 3 bases at V and 6 bases at J, with 14 bases between the two ends. CDR3 length: 15 residues. The CDR3 reads CASSERTSADEKLFF. The CDR3 coding sequence is TGTGCCAGCAGTGAGAGGACATCGGCGGATGAAAAACTGTTTTTT.

This chain uses TRBV2 with TRBJ2-1; TRBD2 might be the D (7 bases). This CDR3 is built from 14 residues. V was shortened by 7 bases and J by 10 bases, with 20 bases between the two germline ends. Germline values: CDR1 SNHLY, CDR2 FYNNEI. CDR3 loop: CASNPRGAGEEQFF. CDR3 in DNA: TGTGCCAGCAACCCACGGGGGGCAGGCGAAGAGCAGTTCTTC.

The chain employs TRBV29-1 and TRBJ1-2; 8 nucleotides agree with TRBD1. The CDR3 spans 17 residues. Germline V lookup: CDR1 SQVTM, CDR2 ANQGSEA. Trimming removed 4 bases from V and 8 bases from J; junction bases left unmatched: 21. The CDR3 nucleotides read TGCAGCGTTGGCTCAAATTCCCCGGGTAGGACAGGGATCGGCTACACCTTC. Protein: CSVGSNSPGRTGIGYTF. Using reference TRBV29-1 and TRBJ1-2 for the parts outside the CDR3, the full variable domain is SAVISQKPSRDICQRGTSLTIQCQVDSQVTMMFWYRQQPGQSLTLIATANQGSEATYESGFVIDKFPISRPNLTFSTLTVSNMSPEDSSIYLCSVGSNSPGRTGIGYTFGSGTRLTVV.

The CDR3 DNA reads TGTGCCAGCAGCCTCAGACGACAGGGTGGAGAGACCCAGTACTTC. It is translated as CASSLRRQGGETQYF. The genes are TRBV7-9 and TRBJ2-5; 7 nucleotides agree with TRBD1. This CDR3 spans 15 amino acids. Germline CDR1 SEHNR, CDR2 FQNEAQ (reference sequence). V shed 5 bases and J 4 bases; nucleotides not matched to a gene: 10.

The rearrangement joins TRBV7-2 to TRBJ1-1, with 9 positions matching TRBD1. Germline V CDR1 and CDR2: SGHTA, FQGNSA. The CDR3 has 15 residues. Unmatched junction bases numbered 2, after V lost 2 bases and J lost 1 base. CDR3 nucleotides: TGTGCCAGCAGCTTATGGACAGGGGCGAACACTGAAGCTTTCTTT. Translated, it gives CASSLWTGANTEAFF.

The chain recombines TRBV7-2 with TRBJ1-4, with 10 bases that match TRBD1. CDR1 is SGHTA and CDR2 is FQGNSA in the germline V gene. The V segment lost 0 bases and the J segment 7 bases; nucleotides outside the gene matches: 5. The CDR3 totals 16 residues. CDR3 residues: CASSLASGQGFEKLFF. In DNA, the CDR3 is TGTGCCAGCAGCTTAGCCTCGGGACAGGGGTTTGAAAAACTGTTTTTT.

The chain uses TRBV18 and TRBJ2-7; 7 positions agree with TRBD1. CDR1 is KGHSH, CDR2 LQKENI, per germline. The CDR3 runs to 14 residues. The V and J ends lost 2 bases and 4 bases, in that order; junction bases with no gene match: 5. The CDR3 reads CASSPDRVQYEQYF. The CDR3 nucleotides are TGTGCCAGCTCACCAGACAGGGTACAGTACGAGCAGTACTTC.

In its sample, this clone was seen once. This CDR3 reads CASSLGLAGDNEQFF. Here the CDR3 DNA reads TGTGCCAGCAGCTTAGGGCTAGCGGGAGACAATGAGCAGTTCTTC. The V call is TRBV7-3, the J call TRBJ2-1, with TRBD2 matching over 10 bases. J was trimmed by 5 bases and V by 2 bases; bases with no gene match: 3. The CDR3 totals 15 residues. Germline assignment: CDR1 SGHTA and CDR2 FQGTGA.

This rearrangement joins TRBV4-2 to TRBJ1-4; TRBD1 matches at 8 bases. This CDR3 is 18 amino acids long. V was pared by 0 bases and J by 6 bases, with 12 bases of the junction left unmatched. CDR1 is LGHNA, CDR2 YNFKEQ, per germline. The CDR3 bases are TGTGCCAGCAGCCAAGAGTACAGGGGGAGGCCTTTGGATGAAAAACTGTTTTTT. This sequence encodes CASSQEYRGRPLDEKLFF.

The chain uses TRBV4-1 and TRBJ2-7, with D perhaps TRBD2 (6 bases). Germline-derived CDR1 and CDR2 are MGHRA and YSYEKL. CDR3 length: 13 amino acids. The germline V and J ends were trimmed by 2 bases and 13 bases, with 18 bases remaining between them. CDR3 sequence: CASSQFGGVTIYF. The CDR3 DNA is TGCGCCAGCAGCCAATTTGGAGGGGTAACTATTTACTTC.

The chain joins TRBV11-2 to TRBJ1-6; unclear D gene. The CDR3 sequence is 14 residues long. Trimming took 5 bases from V and 7 from J, leaving 12 bases between them. Germline V lookup: CDR1 SGHAT, CDR2 FQNNGV. The CDR3 DNA reads TGTGCCAGCAGCGGGAGTTTTATGAATTCACCCCTCCACTTT. This translates into CASSGSFMNSPLHF.

The CDR3 DNA follows: TGTGCCAGCAGCCACCCCCGGGTTGGGGAAAAACTGTTTTTT. The encoded protein is CASSHPRVGEKLFF. This sequence joins TRBV7-9 and TRBJ1-4; D gene unclear. The CDR3 has 14 amino acids. Germline CDR1 SEHNR, CDR2 FQNEAQ (reference sequence). V lost 5 bases, J lost 8 bases, and 15 bases lay in between.

The rearrangement joins TRBV14 to TRBJ2-3; no reliable D call. V lost 0 bases to trimming and J lost 4 bases, with 8 bases between them. This CDR3 is 14 amino acids long. Looked up from germline, CDR1 is SGHDN and CDR2 is FVKESK. DNA for the CDR3: TGTGCCAGCAGCCAAGAGTTGGGCGCAGATACGCAGTATTTT. Amino acids: CASSQELGADTQYF.

The gene calls are TRBV5-1 and TRBJ2-7; no definite D call. The V and J ends lost 4 bases and 5 bases respectively, with 19 bases between them. Germline V gives CDR1 SGHRS, CDR2 YFSETQ. This CDR3 contains 15 residues. The CDR3 region has the DNA TGCGCCAGCAGCACCACCGACAACTTATTGGACGAGCAGTACTTC. Translated: CASSTTDNLLDEQYF.

The rearrangement uses TRBV7-2 and TRBJ2-3; the match to TRBD1 covers 12 bases. The germline V gene has CDR1 SGHTA and CDR2 FQGNSA. This CDR3 has 16 amino acids. V dropped 5 bases and J dropped 4; count of bases not matched to a gene: 7. For the CDR3, the DNA is TGTGCCAGCAGCCCGGGGACAGGGGGCTACTCAGATACGCAGTATTTT. This encodes CASSPGTGGYSDTQYF. Looking up the rest from reference TRBV7-2 and TRBJ2-3 gives the full variable domain: GAGVSQSPSNKVTEKGKDVELRCDPISGHTALYWYRQSLGQGLEFLIYFQGNSAPDKSGLPSDRFSAERTGGSVSTLTIQRTQQEDSAVYLCASSPGTGGYSDTQYFGPGTRLTVL.

This rearrangement joins TRBV19 to TRBJ2-1; TRBD2 aligns across 8 bases. Germline assignment: CDR1 LNHDA and CDR2 SQIVND (reference sequence). This CDR3 is 15 amino acids long. In nucleotides, the CDR3 is TGTGCTGTCAGCCAAGCGGGAGTCATCTACAATGAGCAGTTCTTC. Its protein product is CAVSQAGVIYNEQFF.